Listed below are T cell receptor beta chains from one sample, sequenced in a study of T cells after yellow fever vaccination. TCRdb reprocessed the 5' RACE reads with MiXCR, giving one entry per CDR3 protein. Seen here are roughly 120,000 distinct CDR3 sequences, about 7% observed once, and the top ten hold 2.7%. The material was CD4+ T cells sorted from PBMCs, obtained roughly 47 days after the first yellow fever vaccination. The receptors here all came from a man between 18 and 29 years old who received the YFV17D yellow fever vaccine. Both conserved end residues are part of each CDR3. D genes are given only for firm matches. Some rows have no size entry. The others give once, few or many, or a class for an expanded clone.

d_call j_call v_call clone_size cdr3_nt cdr3_aa
- TRBJ2-5 TRBV20-1 many TGCAGTGTTCCGCCACTCGCGGCCCTAGAGACCCAGTACTTC CSVPPLAALETQYF
- TRBJ2-5 TRBV7-9 many TGTGCCAGCAGCCTCCGACAGTTCCTCGAGACCCAGTACTTC CASSLRQFLETQYF
- TRBJ2-7 TRBV30 few TGTGCCTGGAGTTCACCAGGGACACACGAGCAGTACTTC CAWSSPGTHEQYF
- TRBJ2-1 TRBV12-3/TRBV12-4 - TGTGCCAGCAGTTTTACAGTTGAGCAGTTCTTC CASSFTVEQFF
TRBD2 TRBJ2-2 TRBV6-5 many TGTGCCAGCAGCCGACCGGGACTAGCGGGGGGGCTTGAGGAGCTGTTTTTT CASSRPGLAGGLEELFF
TRBD2 TRBJ2-7 TRBV5-1 many TGCGCCAGCAGCTTGCTAGCGGGGGGGAGCTCCTACGAGCAGTACTTC CASSLLAGGSSYEQYF
TRBD1 TRBJ2-2 TRBV7-2 many TGTGCCAGCAGCTTTTCCATATACAGGGGGCGCGTGTACACCGGGGAGCTGTTTTTT CASSFSIYRGRVYTGELFF
- TRBJ1-6 TRBV7-6 many TGTGCCAGCAGCTTTGGAAGGGGTGATAATTCACCCCTCCACTTT CASSFGRGDNSPLHF
- TRBJ1-2 TRBV4-1 many TGCGCCAGCAGCCAACCAATATCGAGCCATTATGGCTACACCTTC CASSQPISSHYGYTF
TRBD2 TRBJ2-5 TRBV27 - TGTGCCAGCAGAATAGCGGGGGCCCGGGAGACCCAGTACTTC CASRIAGARETQYF
- TRBJ1-5 TRBV6-2/TRBV6-3 few TGTGCCAGCAGTTACCCCATTGGGGGTTTCGGCAATCAGCCCCAGCATTTT CASSYPIGGFGNQPQHF
- TRBJ2-4 TRBV29-1 many TGCAGCGCCCGCCAGGAGTTGAGAGGAAACATTCAGTACTTC CSARQELRGNIQYF
- TRBJ2-5 TRBV29-1 many TGCAGCGTTGTATCGCCAGGGATTGGCGGGACCCAGTACTTC CSVVSPGIGGTQYF
TRBD1 TRBJ1-2 TRBV6-2/TRBV6-3 many TGTGCCAGCATTACCGGGACAGGGGTCGGTGGCTACACCTTC CASITGTGVGGYTF
TRBD2 TRBJ2-3 TRBV6-2/TRBV6-3 few TGTGCCAGCAGTTACTCGACGCGGGGGGGAGGTCGGTTGAGCACAGATACGCAGTATTTT CASSYSTRGGGRLSTDTQYF
TRBD1 TRBJ1-1 TRBV5-6 few TGTGCCAGCAGCCCGGGGGACAGGCAGAACACTGAAGCTTTCTTT CASSPGDRQNTEAFF
TRBD1 TRBJ1-6 TRBV5-1 many TGCGCCAGCAGTATTGGGACAGGGCATTCACCCCTCCACTTT CASSIGTGHSPLHF
TRBD1 TRBJ2-2 TRBV11-1 many TGTGCCAGCAGCTTAGCGGGGGACAGTCATTCGAACACCGGGGAGCTGTTTTTT CASSLAGDSHSNTGELFF
TRBD1 TRBJ1-1 TRBV5-1 few TGCGCCAGCGGATCCGACAGGGCTGAGACTGAAGCTTTCTTT CASGSDRAETEAFF
TRBD2 TRBJ2-3 TRBV2 many TGTGCCAACCAGCGGGGGTGGGCAGATACGCAGTATTTT CANQRGWADTQYF
TRBD1 TRBJ1-3 TRBV12-3/TRBV12-4 many TGTGCCAGCAGGGATGACAGGGCTGGAAACACCATATATTTT CASRDDRAGNTIYF
- TRBJ1-2 TRBV5-1 many TGCGCCAGCAGCTTGCAGGGACTAGCTAACTATGGCTACACCTTC CASSLQGLANYGYTF
TRBD2 TRBJ2-3 TRBV20-1 many TGCAGTGCTCGTTTTGGCAGCGGGGGACCCACAGATACGCAGTATTTT CSARFGSGGPTDTQYF
- TRBJ2-6 TRBV3-1 few TGTGCCAGCAGCCAAGAGGTTCGCTCTGGGGCCAACGTCCTGACTTTC CASSQEVRSGANVLTF
- TRBJ1-4 TRBV28 many TGTGCCAGCAGTTCCGCAGGGTCGGAACATGAAAAACTGTTTTTT CASSSAGSEHEKLFF
- TRBJ2-1 TRBV5-4 few TGTGCCAGCAGCTTGGCCCCGTTCCTACCTAATGAGCAGTTCTTC CASSLAPFLPNEQFF
- TRBJ2-1 TRBV20-1 - TGCAGTGCGACTGACGTAGGCGATGAGCAGTTCTTC CSATDVGDEQFF
- TRBJ1-5 TRBV7-9 many TGTGCCAGCAGCCCGGGGACTTTCAGCAATCAGCCCCAGCATTTT CASSPGTFSNQPQHF
- TRBJ2-5 TRBV5-5 - TGTGCCAGCAGACCCGAAGAAGGCCAAGAGACCCAGTACTTC CASRPEEGQETQYF
TRBD2 TRBJ2-2 TRBV6-2/TRBV6-3 many TGTGCCAGCAGGCTAGCGGGCGGGGAGCTGTTTTTT CASRLAGGELFF
- TRBJ2-3 TRBV5-1 many TGCGCCAGCAGCCAACCCTCAGATACGCAGTATTTT CASSQPSDTQYF
- TRBJ2-3 TRBV6-1 many TGTGCCAGCAGTGAAAAGGAGAAGCGGGGCACAGATACGCAGTATTTT CASSEKEKRGTDTQYF
- TRBJ2-3 TRBV5-1 many TGCGCCAGCAGCTTGGAGGGCGATACGCAGTATTTT CASSLEGDTQYF
- TRBJ1-1 TRBV7-6 many TGTGCCAGCAGCGCTCTGAGAACTTCGAACACTGAAGCTTTCTTT CASSALRTSNTEAFF
TRBD1 TRBJ2-7 TRBV6-5 many TGTGCCAGCAGTTACGGGCAGGGGGTCTCCTACGAGCAGTACTTC CASSYGQGVSYEQYF
- TRBJ2-7 TRBV4-3 many TGCGCCAGCAGCCAGGGGGTATCCTACGAGCAGTACTTC CASSQGVSYEQYF
TRBD1 TRBJ1-6 TRBV5-5 - TGTGCCAGCAGCCGCGGGACAGTTAATTCACCCCTCCACTTT CASSRGTVNSPLHF
TRBD2 TRBJ2-1 TRBV20-1 many TGCAGTGCTAGAGATCCCAGCGGGGCGTACAATGAGCAGTTCTTC CSARDPSGAYNEQFF
- TRBJ2-3 TRBV6-2/TRBV6-3 many TGTGCCAGCAGTTACCTACAGGCTACGCAGTATTTT CASSYLQATQYF
- TRBJ2-1 TRBV4-3 many TGCGCCAGCAGCCAAGATATATGGGCGGCCTACAATGAGCAGTTCTTC CASSQDIWAAYNEQFF
- TRBJ2-3 TRBV9 many TGTGCCAGCAGCGTAGTGGGGGGCCTCGAAGATACGCAGTATTTT CASSVVGGLEDTQYF